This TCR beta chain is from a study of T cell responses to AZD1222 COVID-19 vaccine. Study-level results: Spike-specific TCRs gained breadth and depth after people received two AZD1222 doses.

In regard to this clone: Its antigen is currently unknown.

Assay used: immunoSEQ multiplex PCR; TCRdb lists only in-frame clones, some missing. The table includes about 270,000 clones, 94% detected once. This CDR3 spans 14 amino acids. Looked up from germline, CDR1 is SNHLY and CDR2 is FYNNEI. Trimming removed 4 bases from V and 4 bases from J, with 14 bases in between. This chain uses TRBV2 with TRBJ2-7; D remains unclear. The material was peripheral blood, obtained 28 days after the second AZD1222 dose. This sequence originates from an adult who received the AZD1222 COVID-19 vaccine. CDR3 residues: CASSATHPIYEQYF. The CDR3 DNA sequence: TGTGCCAGCAGTGCCACACATCCGATATACGAGCAGTACTTC.